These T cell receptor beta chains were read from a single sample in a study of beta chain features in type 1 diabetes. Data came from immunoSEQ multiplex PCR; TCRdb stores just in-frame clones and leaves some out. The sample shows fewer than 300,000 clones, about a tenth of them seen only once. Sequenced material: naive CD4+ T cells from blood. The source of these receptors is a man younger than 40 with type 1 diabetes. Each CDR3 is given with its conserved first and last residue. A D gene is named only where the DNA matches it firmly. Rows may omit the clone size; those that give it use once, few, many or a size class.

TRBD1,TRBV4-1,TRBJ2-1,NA,TGCGCCAGCAGCTCTACCGGACAGGTTGACAATGAGCAGTTCTTC,CASSSTGQVDNEQFF
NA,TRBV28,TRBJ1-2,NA,TGTGCCAGCAGTGAAGGACGGACTGACTATGGCTACACCTTC,CASSEGRTDYGYTF
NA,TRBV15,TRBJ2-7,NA,TGTGCCACCAGCAGAGATGAACAGAGCTCCTACGAGCAGTACTTC,CATSRDEQSSYEQYF
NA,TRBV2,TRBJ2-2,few,TGTGCCAGCGGGGCAGAGAACACCGGGGAGCTGTTTTTT,CASGAENTGELFF
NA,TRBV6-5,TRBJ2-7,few,TGTGCCAGCAGTTACTCTGGGAGCTCCTACGAGCAGTACTTC,CASSYSGSSYEQYF
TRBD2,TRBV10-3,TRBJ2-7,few,TGTGCCATCAGTGAGCCAGGACTAGCGGTAGGCGAGCAGTACTTC,CAISEPGLAVGEQYF
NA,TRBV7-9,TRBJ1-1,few,TGTGCCAGCAGTTCAAAACCGGGGACTGGGGACACTGAAGCTTTCTTT,CASSSKPGTGDTEAFF
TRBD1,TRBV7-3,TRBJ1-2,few,TGTGCCAGCAGCTTAACGAAGGGGACAGGAAGGTTATTCTATGGCTACACCTTC,CASSLTKGTGRLFYGYTF
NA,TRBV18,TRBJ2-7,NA,TGTGCCAGCTCTCTCGACAAATACGAGCAGTACTTC,CASSLDKYEQYF
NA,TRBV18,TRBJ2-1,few,TGTGCCAGCTCACCGGGGGCGGTTGAGCAGTTCTTC,CASSPGAVEQFF
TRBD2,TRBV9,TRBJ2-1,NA,TGTGCCAGCAGCGTAGTTCAGCGGGGGGGCTACAATGAGCAGTTCTTC,CASSVVQRGGYNEQFF
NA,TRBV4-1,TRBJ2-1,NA,TGCGCCAGCAGCCGTAGAAGACAAGAGAGCTCCTACAATGAGCAGTTCTTC,CASSRRRQESSYNEQFF
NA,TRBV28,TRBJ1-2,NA,TGTGCCAGCGGAAACAACAGGGCTCGGAATGGCTACACCTTC,CASGNNRARNGYTF
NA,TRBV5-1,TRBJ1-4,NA,TGCGCCAGCAGAACTTTCGCTAATGAAAAACTGTTTTTT,CASRTFANEKLFF
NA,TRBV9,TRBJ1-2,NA,TGTGCCAGCAGCAACGCCGTCGATCCTCTGGCGGCTAACTATGGCTACACCTTC,CASSNAVDPLAANYGYTF
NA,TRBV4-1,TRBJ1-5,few,TGCGCCAGCAGCCAAGATCCAAGGGGAAGTCAGCCCCAGCATTTT,CASSQDPRGSQPQHF
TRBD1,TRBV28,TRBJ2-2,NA,TGTGCCAGCAGCCGGGACAGGGGGCGTGTCGGGGAGCTGTTTTTT,CASSRDRGRVGELFF
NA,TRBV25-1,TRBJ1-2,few,TGTGCCAGCAGTGAACCCAGGGCCCTCCGTCGGGATGGCTACACCTTC,CASSEPRALRRDGYTF
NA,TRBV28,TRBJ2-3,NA,TGTGCCAGCAGCCCACGGGGGAGTAGCACAGATACGCAGTATTTT,CASSPRGSSTDTQYF
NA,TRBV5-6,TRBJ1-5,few,TGTGCCAGCAGCTTCAGGGGCGCAGGTCAGCCCCAGCATTTT,CASSFRGAGQPQHF
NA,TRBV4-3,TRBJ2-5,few,TGCGCCAGCAGCCAAGTATTCAGAGGCTCGACCCAGTACTTC,CASSQVFRGSTQYF
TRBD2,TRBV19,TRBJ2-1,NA,TGTGCCAGTAGCTACCGACTAGCGGGGGACTCCTACAATGAGCAGTTCTTC,CASSYRLAGDSYNEQFF
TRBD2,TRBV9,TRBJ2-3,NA,TGTGCCAGCAGCGTGGGACTAGCGGACCTTCTGGATACGCAGTATTTT,CASSVGLADLLDTQYF
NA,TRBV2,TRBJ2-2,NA,TGTGCCTCGCAGGGGACACCGGTAACCGGGGAGCTGTTTTTT,CASQGTPVTGELFF
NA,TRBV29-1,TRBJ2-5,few,TGCAGCGTTGTCATGTCGGGTTTGCGAGAGACCCAGTACTTC,CSVVMSGLRETQYF
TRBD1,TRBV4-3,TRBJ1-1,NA,TGCGCCAGCAGCCCGCGGGGACAGTCAGAGGGCACTGAAGCTTTCTTT,CASSPRGQSEGTEAFF
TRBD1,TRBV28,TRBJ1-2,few,TGTGCCAGCAGTTCCGGGACAGCACATAACTATGGCTACACCTTC,CASSSGTAHNYGYTF
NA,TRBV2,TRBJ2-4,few,TGTGCCAGCCGACCGTATTCGGGGGCCAAAAACATTCAGTACTTC,CASRPYSGAKNIQYF
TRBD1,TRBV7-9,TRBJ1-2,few,TGTGCCAGCAGCTTCTCCTGGACAGGGCGATTGAGCTACACCTTC,CASSFSWTGRLSYTF
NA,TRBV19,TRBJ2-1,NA,TGTGCCAGTAGTATGGGCAGGGGATTGAATGAGCAGTTCTTC,CASSMGRGLNEQFF
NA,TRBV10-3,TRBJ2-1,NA,TGTGCCATCAGTGAGTCGAGAGTTCGGGAGAACAATGAGCAGTTCTTC,CAISESRVRENNEQFF
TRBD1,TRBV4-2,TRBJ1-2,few,TGTGCCAGCAGCCTTGGGACAGAGGGCTACACCTTC,CASSLGTEGYTF
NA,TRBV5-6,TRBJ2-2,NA,TGTGCCAGCAGCCCTCGACGGGCCGGGGAGCTGTTTTTT,CASSPRRAGELFF